Listed below are T cell receptor beta chains from one sample, sequenced in a study of CD8+CD57+ T cells in acquired aplastic anemia. One entry per CDR3 protein results from TCRdb running MiXCR on the reads. The sample lists just over 450,000 distinct CDR3 sequences; more than 25% were seen once. The sequencing input was sorted CD4+, CD8+, or CD8+CD57+ T cells (not recorded which) from PBMCs. The source of these receptors is a human donor with aplastic anemia. The CDR3 runs from the conserved cysteine through the conserved F or W. Fields, in order: V gene, J gene, D gene, clone size, CDR3 protein, CDR3 DNA. The D gene is left open where the match is weak. Part of the rows lack a size; the others show once, few, many or a class for expanded clones.

v_gene: TRBV2; j_gene: TRBJ1-6; d_gene: -; abundance: many; CDR3aa: CASSEGSNGAPLHF; CDR3nt: TGTGCCAGCAGTGAGGGGAGCAACGGGGCACCCCTCCACTTT
v_gene: TRBV10-3; j_gene: TRBJ2-1; d_gene: -; abundance: -; CDR3aa: CAISGELYNEQFF; CDR3nt: TGTGCCATCAGTGGCGAATTATACAATGAGCAGTTCTTC
v_gene: TRBV7-2; j_gene: TRBJ1-5; d_gene: -; abundance: many; CDR3aa: CASSTRQLNQPQHF; CDR3nt: TGTGCCAGCAGCACCCGACAGCTTAATCAGCCCCAGCATTTT
v_gene: TRBV19; j_gene: TRBJ1-3; d_gene: -; abundance: -; CDR3aa: CASSTRKPDTRYSGSTIYF; CDR3nt: TGTGCCAGTAGTACACGTAAACCGGACACGCGCTACTCTGGAAGCACCATATATTTT
v_gene: TRBV19; j_gene: TRBJ2-7; d_gene: TRBD1; abundance: many; CDR3aa: CASSSSRDSNYEQYF; CDR3nt: TGTGCCAGTAGTAGCTCTCGGGACAGCAACTACGAGCAGTACTTC
v_gene: TRBV7-2; j_gene: TRBJ2-1; d_gene: -; abundance: -; CDR3aa: CASSRLAVVEQFF; CDR3nt: TGTGCCAGCAGCCGCTTGGCAGTAGTAGAGCAGTTCTTC
v_gene: TRBV20-1; j_gene: TRBJ2-7; d_gene: -; abundance: many; CDR3aa: CSATRDSSYEQYF; CDR3nt: TGCAGTGCTACAAGGGACTCCTCCTACGAGCAGTACTTC
v_gene: TRBV19; j_gene: TRBJ1-5; d_gene: -; abundance: many; CDR3aa: CASSLSRQGNQPQHF; CDR3nt: TGTGCCAGTAGTTTGAGCCGACAGGGCAATCAGCCCCAGCATTTT
v_gene: TRBV7-9; j_gene: TRBJ1-1; d_gene: -; abundance: once; CDR3aa: CASSHLTGSATEAFF; CDR3nt: TGTGCCAGCAGCCACCTCACAGGGTCAGCCACTGAAGCTTTCTTT
v_gene: TRBV24-1; j_gene: TRBJ1-2; d_gene: TRBD1; abundance: many; CDR3aa: CATSTGTGDGYTF; CDR3nt: TGTGCCACCAGTACCGGGACAGGGGATGGCTACACCTTC
v_gene: TRBV7-6; j_gene: TRBJ2-1; d_gene: TRBD2; abundance: -; CDR3aa: CASSREGSYNEQFF; CDR3nt: TGTGCCAGCAGCCGGGAGGGCTCCTACAATGAGCAGTTCTTC
v_gene: TRBV7-2; j_gene: TRBJ2-3; d_gene: -; abundance: -; CDR3aa: CASSSLGRDTQYF; CDR3nt: TGTGCCAGCAGCAGCCTGGGCAGGGATACGCAGTATTTT
v_gene: TRBV29-1; j_gene: TRBJ2-1; d_gene: -; abundance: many; CDR3aa: CSVEPPGPSEQFF; CDR3nt: TGCAGCGTGGAACCCCCGGGACCAAGTGAGCAGTTCTTC
v_gene: TRBV20-1; j_gene: TRBJ2-7; d_gene: TRBD2; abundance: -; CDR3aa: CSANRLAAYEQYF; CDR3nt: TGCAGTGCTAACCGACTAGCGGCCTACGAGCAGTACTTC
v_gene: TRBV2; j_gene: TRBJ2-3; d_gene: -; abundance: many; CDR3aa: CASSEVQGPQYF; CDR3nt: TGTGCCAGCAGTGAGGTGCAGGGGCCGCAGTATTTT
v_gene: TRBV2; j_gene: TRBJ2-7; d_gene: -; abundance: many; CDR3aa: CASRYAGTRGYEQYF; CDR3nt: TGTGCCAGCCGTTACGCTGGCACTAGGGGCTACGAGCAGTACTTC
v_gene: TRBV4-2; j_gene: TRBJ2-7; d_gene: TRBD1; abundance: -; CDR3aa: CASSQVPDREDYEQYF; CDR3nt: TGTGCCAGCAGCCAAGTCCCGGACAGGGAGGACTACGAGCAGTACTTC
v_gene: TRBV7-2; j_gene: TRBJ2-7; d_gene: TRBD2; abundance: many; CDR3aa: CASSPGTSGGSYEQYF; CDR3nt: TGTGCCAGCAGCCCAGGGACTAGCGGGGGCTCCTACGAGCAGTACTTC
v_gene: TRBV14; j_gene: TRBJ1-1; d_gene: -; abundance: few; CDR3aa: CASSQMQSTEAFF; CDR3nt: TGTGCCAGCAGCCAGATGCAATCTACTGAAGCTTTCTTT
v_gene: TRBV29-1; j_gene: TRBJ1-1; d_gene: -; abundance: -; CDR3aa: CSTTRNDMNTEAFF; CDR3nt: TGCAGCACCACGAGGAACGACATGAACACTGAAGCTTTCTTT
v_gene: TRBV28; j_gene: TRBJ1-3; d_gene: -; abundance: -; CDR3aa: CASRTAGNTIYF; CDR3nt: TGTGCCAGCAGGACGGCTGGAAACACCATATATTTT
v_gene: TRBV25-1; j_gene: TRBJ2-1; d_gene: -; abundance: many; CDR3aa: CASSESSVNEQFF; CDR3nt: TGTGCCAGCAGTGAATCTAGTGTCAATGAGCAGTTCTTC
v_gene: TRBV7-7; j_gene: TRBJ2-7; d_gene: -; abundance: -; CDR3aa: CASSSGSNYEQYF; CDR3nt: TGTGCCAGCAGCTCCGGATCAAACTACGAGCAGTACTTC
v_gene: TRBV5-1; j_gene: TRBJ1-1; d_gene: -; abundance: few; CDR3aa: CASSQGGVMNTEAFF; CDR3nt: TGCGCCAGCAGCCAAGGAGGGGTGATGAACACTGAAGCTTTCTTT
v_gene: TRBV5-1; j_gene: TRBJ2-7; d_gene: TRBD1; abundance: few; CDR3aa: CASSLRTGGFNEQYF; CDR3nt: TGCGCCAGCAGCCTACGGACAGGGGGCTTCAACGAGCAGTACTTC
v_gene: TRBV7-8; j_gene: TRBJ2-1; d_gene: -; abundance: many; CDR3aa: CASSLVGSEQFF; CDR3nt: TGTGCCAGCAGCTTAGTAGGGTCCGAGCAGTTCTTC
v_gene: TRBV29-1; j_gene: TRBJ2-2; d_gene: -; abundance: -; CDR3aa: CSVESGELFF; CDR3nt: TGCAGCGTTGAGAGCGGGGAGCTGTTTTTT
v_gene: TRBV5-5; j_gene: TRBJ1-6; d_gene: -; abundance: many; CDR3aa: CASSSGRNNSPLHF; CDR3nt: TGTGCCAGCAGCTCCGGACGGAATAATTCACCCCTCCACTTT
v_gene: TRBV6-5; j_gene: TRBJ1-2; d_gene: -; abundance: many; CDR3aa: CASSYRSRYGYTF; CDR3nt: TGTGCCAGCAGTTACCGGAGCCGCTATGGCTACACCTTC
v_gene: TRBV7-9; j_gene: TRBJ1-2; d_gene: -; abundance: -; CDR3aa: CASSSLGQDYTF; CDR3nt: TGTGCCAGCAGCTCACTCGGACAAGACTACACCTTC
v_gene: TRBV29-1; j_gene: TRBJ1-2; d_gene: -; abundance: many; CDR3aa: CSVELVGVRLRNYGYTF; CDR3nt: TGCAGCGTTGAACTGGTCGGCGTCCGACTACGGAACTATGGCTACACCTTC
v_gene: TRBV20-1; j_gene: TRBJ2-7; d_gene: -; abundance: -; CDR3aa: CSARTSAASYEQYF; CDR3nt: TGCAGTGCGAGGACAAGCGCGGCGTCCTACGAGCAGTACTTC
v_gene: TRBV2; j_gene: TRBJ1-6; d_gene: -; abundance: few; CDR3aa: CASRGGNSPLHF; CDR3nt: TGTGCCAGCCGGGGGGGGAATTCACCCCTCCACTTT
v_gene: TRBV7-3; j_gene: TRBJ1-2; d_gene: -; abundance: many; CDR3aa: CASSDTGTYGYTF; CDR3nt: TGTGCCAGCAGCGACACAGGGACCTATGGCTACACCTTC
v_gene: TRBV6-1; j_gene: TRBJ2-7; d_gene: TRBD1; abundance: -; CDR3aa: CASSEPGTGGYEQYF; CDR3nt: TGTGCCAGCAGTGAACCGGGGACAGGGGGGTACGAGCAGTACTTC
v_gene: TRBV2; j_gene: TRBJ1-2; d_gene: -; abundance: few; CDR3aa: CASRREELANYGYTF; CDR3nt: TGTGCCAGCAGGAGGGAGGAACTAGCTAACTATGGCTACACCTTC
v_gene: TRBV6-1; j_gene: TRBJ2-1; d_gene: TRBD2; abundance: -; CDR3aa: CASHTSGFSYNEQFF; CDR3nt: TGTGCCAGCCATACTAGCGGGTTCTCCTACAATGAGCAGTTCTTC
v_gene: TRBV11-1; j_gene: TRBJ1-6; d_gene: -; abundance: -; CDR3aa: CASNRWGGRYNSPLHF; CDR3nt: TGTGCCAGCAACCGATGGGGGGGAAGGTATAATTCACCCCTCCACTTT
v_gene: TRBV19; j_gene: TRBJ2-7; d_gene: TRBD2; abundance: many; CDR3aa: CASSIVSGSSYEQYF; CDR3nt: TGTGCCAGTAGTATAGTGAGCGGGAGCTCCTACGAGCAGTACTTC
v_gene: TRBV20-1; j_gene: TRBJ2-7; d_gene: TRBD1; abundance: -; CDR3aa: CSAPRDSLYEQYF; CDR3nt: TGCAGTGCTCCCCGGGACAGTCTCTACGAGCAGTACTTC
v_gene: TRBV14; j_gene: TRBJ2-3; d_gene: TRBD1; abundance: few; CDR3aa: CASSRRGHRIFTPPDTQYF; CDR3nt: TGTGCCAGCAGCCGCAGGGGGCATAGAATTTTCACCCCGCCAGATACGCAGTATTTT
v_gene: TRBV29-1; j_gene: TRBJ2-5; d_gene: TRBD1; abundance: many; CDR3aa: CSVGRGLGETQYF; CDR3nt: TGCAGCGTTGGCAGGGGGCTAGGAGAGACCCAGTACTTC
v_gene: TRBV24-1; j_gene: TRBJ2-2; d_gene: TRBD1; abundance: -; CDR3aa: CATSDLGQATGELFF; CDR3nt: TGTGCCACCAGTGATTTGGGACAGGCCACCGGGGAGCTGTTTTTT